These 27 T cell receptor beta chains were sequenced from one sample in a study of somatic mutations in T cells in chronic GVHD. The data were produced by immunoSEQ multiplex PCR, yet TCRdb's version contains in-frame clones alone and is incomplete. The table shows 13,000 or so clones, with around 80% occurring only once. The sample taken for sequencing was Vbeta20-negative CD4+ T cells from blood. The source is a male patient between 45 and 59 years old with chronic graft-versus-host disease. Certain T cells may be donor cells from the graft.

J is TRBJ1-6 and V is TRBV27; weak D call: TRBD1 (5 bases). The V end lost 2 bases, the J end lost 2 bases, and 7 bases lay between the germline ends. Looked up from germline, CDR1 is MNHEY and CDR2 is SMNVEV (reference sequence). This CDR3 contains 15 residues. CDR3 sequence reads: CASSLGGAYNSPLHF. The CDR3 region has the DNA TGTGCCAGCAGTTTAGGGGGGGCCTATAATTCACCCCTCCACTTT.

Concerning this clone: Other DNA sequences in the same sample also yield this CDR3. The rearrangement uses TRBV10-3 and TRBJ1-3; 9 bases are shared with TRBD1. V gave up 7 bases and J gave up 0 bases; unmatched junction bases: 4. The length of the CDR3 is 15 residues. Per germline, CDR1 ENHRY and CDR2 SYGVKD. The CDR3: CAITQGQGSGNTIYF. CDR3 nucleotides: TGTGCCATCACCCAGGGACAGGGCTCTGGAAACACCATATATTTT.

V is TRBV2 and J is TRBJ2-7; no reliable D call. CDR1 SNHLY and CDR2 FYNNEI come from the germline V gene. This CDR3 is 13 amino acids long. V was trimmed by 4 bases and J by 7 bases, leaving 14 bases between them. The CDR3 sequence: CASSASTAEEQYF. In DNA, the CDR3 is TGTGCCAGCAGTGCGTCCACGGCGGAAGAGCAGTACTTC.

The chain uses TRBV6-1 and TRBJ1-3; 8 bases line up with TRBD1. V shed 3 bases, J shed 0 bases, and the junction held 4 bases outside the gene matches. CDR1 MNHNS and CDR2 SASEGT come from the germline V gene. The CDR3 contains 16 residues. The DNA of the CDR3 is TGTGCCAGCAGTGAGAGACAGGGGCTCTCTGGAAACACCATATATTTT. Its protein is CASSERQGLSGNTIYF.

The chain joins TRBV6-5 to TRBJ2-7; possible D gene TRBD2, 6 bases. The V gene's germline CDR1 is MNHEY and CDR2 SVGAGI. The CDR3 covers 14 residues. V was trimmed by 7 bases and J by 3 bases, leaving 16 bases between them. As DNA, the CDR3 is TGTGCCAGCAACCGCGGGGTCGTAGACTACGAGCAGTACTTC. Its protein is CASNRGVVDYEQYF.

This clone has more than one count but fewer than ten. V is TRBV4-2 and J is TRBJ1-6; D perhaps matches TRBD1 (5 bases). CDR1 LGHNA and CDR2 YNFKEQ come from the germline V gene. V was pared by 0 bases and J by 9 bases, with 6 bases between. The CDR3 spans 13 residues. CDR3 coding DNA: TGTGCCAGCAGCCAAGATAGGGGTTCACCCCTCCACTTT. Protein product: CASSQDRGSPLHF.

The chain uses TRBV28 and TRBJ1-5; D remains unclear. In germline, CDR1 is MDHEN, CDR2 SYDVKM. CDR3 length equals 13 residues. V lost 6 bases and J lost 0, with 6 bases in between. The CDR3 nucleotides read TGTGCCAGCAGGGGGAGTAGCAATCAGCCCCAGCATTTT. As protein: CASRGSSNQPQHF.

The chain combines TRBV6-1 with TRBJ2-7, with 11 bases matching TRBD1. The CDR3 is 15 amino acids. Trimming removed 7 bases from V and 4 bases from J; junction bases left unmatched: 9. Germline V gives CDR1 MNHNS, CDR2 SASEGT. CDR3 nucleotide sequence: TGTGCCAGCACCCGGGACAGGGGGGGGGCTTACGAGCAGTACTTC. It translates to CASTRDRGGAYEQYF.

J is TRBJ2-1 and V is TRBV10-2; possibly TRBD2 for D (5 bases). Germline-derived CDR1 and CDR2 are WSHSY and SAAADI. V lost 0 bases and J 9 bases, leaving 12 bases between the germline ends. The CDR3 is 14 residues long. The CDR3 DNA is TGCGCCAGCAGTGAGTCGCTAGGGCGGGTTGAGCAGTTCTTC. This codes for CASSESLGRVEQFF.

This chain links TRBV2 with TRBJ1-2; TRBD1 matches at 8 bases. J lost 4 bases, V lost 1 base, and 5 bases had no gene match. The CDR3 consists of 15 residues. CDR1 is SNHLY, CDR2 FYNNEI, per germline. DNA for the CDR3: TGTGCCAGCAGTGAAGGACAGGGGCCGGGCTATGGCTACACCTTC. Its protein product is CASSEGQGPGYGYTF.

V usage is TRBV10-2 and J usage is TRBJ2-3; TRBD1 agrees at 9 bases. The CDR3 length is 14 residues. Germline values: CDR1 WSHSY, CDR2 SAAADI. After removal of 8 bases from V and 5 bases from J, the junction contained 8 bases not matched to a gene. The CDR3 is CASLFTGGGDTQYF. The CDR3 DNA is TGCGCCAGCCTTTTTACAGGGGGCGGAGATACGCAGTATTTT.

The chain uses TRBV5-5 and TRBJ1-3, with no clear D. Looked up from germline, CDR1 is SGHKS and CDR2 is YYEKEE (reference sequence). CDR3 length: 14 residues. Trimming removed 4 bases at V and 1 base at J, with 9 bases between. This CDR3 is CASSPRWSGNTIYF. CDR3 coding DNA: TGTGCCAGCAGCCCCAGATGGTCTGGAAACACCATATATTTT.

This sequence joins TRBV15 and TRBJ2-1, with 12 bases matching TRBD2. This CDR3 has 19 amino acids. Germline V gene data show CDR1 as LNHNV and CDR2 as YYDKDF (reference sequence). The junction had 10 bases not matched to a gene; V was cut back by 1 base and J by 3 bases. For the CDR3, the DNA is TGTGCCACCAGCAGAGGCTTGTCTAGCGGGAGGGCCGGCTACAATGAGCAGTTCTTC. This translates into CATSRGLSSGRAGYNEQFF.

This chain uses TRBV28 with TRBJ2-7; 10 positions agree with TRBD2. CDR1 MDHEN and CDR2 SYDVKM come from the germline V gene. The J segment lost 7 bases and the V segment lost 5 bases, leaving 11 bases of the junction unmatched. The CDR3 loop spans 15 amino acids. CDR3 in amino acids: CASSLLAGDSEEQYF. The CDR3 DNA reads as TGTGCCAGCAGTCTCCTAGCGGGAGACTCAGAAGAGCAGTACTTC.

The chain recombines TRBV9 with TRBJ1-1; the D gene is possibly TRBD1 (5 bases). The CDR3 loop spans 16 amino acids. V dropped 4 bases and J dropped 1 base, with 17 bases sitting between them. Germline V gene lookup returns CDR1 SGDLS and CDR2 YYNGEE. The CDR3 loop reads CASSKLGGDRNTEAFF. As DNA, the CDR3 is TGTGCCAGCAGCAAACTGGGGGGGGATAGGAACACTGAAGCTTTCTTT.

This rearrangement joins TRBV27 to TRBJ2-1; TRBD2 aligns across 8 bases. The CDR3 runs to 15 residues. The J segment lost 0 bases and the V segment lost 6 bases, leaving 4 bases of the junction unmatched. Germline lookup yields CDR1 MNHEY and CDR2 SMNVEV (reference sequence). CDR3 sequence: CASSPRGASYNEQFF. The CDR3 DNA follows: TGTGCCAGCAGCCCGCGGGGGGCCTCCTACAATGAGCAGTTCTTC.

V gene TRBV6-5 combines with J gene TRBJ1-1, with 8 bases lining up with TRBD1. The CDR3 runs to 13 residues. Germline V CDR1 and CDR2: MNHEY, SVGAGI. V lost 6 bases to trimming and J lost 5 bases; unmatched junction nucleotides: 5. CDR3 DNA: TGTGCCAGCAGCCAACGACAGGGGACTGAAGCTTTCTTT. This gives the protein CASSQRQGTEAFF.

The chain combines TRBV29-1 with TRBJ1-1, with D unclear. CDR1 and CDR2 (germline): SQVTM, ANQGSEA. CDR3 size: 12 residues. Trimming removed 7 bases at V and 4 bases at J, with 13 bases between. The CDR3 spells CSALGARTEAFF. Here the CDR3 DNA reads TGCAGCGCCCTCGGAGCTCGCACTGAAGCTTTCTTT. The whole variable domain, filled in from reference TRBV29-1 and TRBJ1-1, reads SAVISQKPSRDICQRGTSLTIQCQVDSQVTMMFWYRQQPGQSLTLIATANQGSEATYESGFVIDKFPISRPNLTFSTLTVSNMSPEDSSIYLCSALGARTEAFFGQGTRLTVV.

Turning to this clone: This sample includes further DNA sequences coding for the same CDR3. The chain links TRBV9 to TRBJ1-6; maybe TRBD1 (5 bases). This CDR3 has 17 amino acids. The V gene lost 4 bases and the J gene lost 0 bases, with 14 bases spanning the gap. CDR1 and CDR2 (germline): SGDLS, YYNGEE. CDR3 nucleotide sequence: TGTGCCAGCAGCCTTGATAGACAGAGCTCCTATAATTCACCCCTCCACTTT. Its translation is CASSLDRQSSYNSPLHF.

The J gene is TRBJ2-3, the V gene TRBV9; D perhaps matches TRBD2 (6 bases). Germline assignment: CDR1 SGDLS and CDR2 YYNGEE. The CDR3 loop spans 16 amino acids. Trimming pared 0 bases from V and 1 base from J, leaving 12 bases between. The CDR3 DNA sequence: TGTGCCAGCAGCGTAGGTCCGTGGGGGGGCACAGATACGCAGTATTTT. Its protein product is CASSVGPWGGTDTQYF.

This sequence joins TRBV7-2 and TRBJ2-7; possibly TRBD1 for D (6 bases). Germline V gene sequence: CDR1 SGHTA, CDR2 FQGNSA. The V end was cut by 8 bases, the J end by 0 bases, with 8 bases between. This CDR3 has 12 amino acids. CDR3 bases: TGTGCCAGCGGGGACAACTCCTACGAGCAGTACTTC. It codes for CASGDNSYEQYF.

This rearrangement joins TRBV6-5 to TRBJ1-4; D ambiguous. Deletions cut 6 bases from V and 6 bases from J, with 5 bases between. The CDR3 contains 11 residues. The germline V gene has CDR1 MNHEY and CDR2 SVGAGI. The CDR3 nucleotides read TGTGCCAGCAGGAGGGATGAAAAACTGTTTTTT. It encodes CASRRDEKLFF.

The chain employs TRBV28 and TRBJ1-2, with 9 positions matching TRBD1. The J segment lost 10 bases and the V segment lost 5 bases, leaving 14 bases of the junction unmatched. The CDR3 has 15 amino acids. CDR1 is MDHEN, CDR2 SYDVKM, per germline. CDR3: CASSPGDRANDDYTF. The CDR3 nucleotides read TGTGCCAGCAGTCCGGGGGACAGGGCCAACGATGACTACACCTTC.

This clone was seen a single time. This chain links TRBV7-2 with TRBJ2-2; the D gene is possibly TRBD2 (6 bases). The CDR3 is 14 residues long. Germline V gives CDR1 SGHTA, CDR2 FQGNSA. Trimming removed 1 base from V and 7 bases from J, with 10 bases in between. Here the CDR3 DNA reads TGTGCCAGCAGCTTAGGACTAGGGGTCGGGGAGCTGTTTTTT. It codes for CASSLGLGVGELFF.

The rearrangement uses TRBV28 and TRBJ1-5, with 10 bases matching TRBD1. The CDR3 totals 16 residues. J lost 5 bases, V lost 6 bases, and 10 bases had no gene match. CDR1 and CDR2 (germline): MDHEN, SYDVKM. CDR3 nucleotides: TGTGCCAGCAGGCTAGGGGGACAGGGGTCCTATCAGCCCCAGCATTTT. Translating gives CASRLGGQGSYQPQHF. The variable domain in full, with the rest retrieved from reference TRBV28 and TRBJ1-5, is DVKVTQSSRYLVKRTGEKVFLECVQDMDHENMFWYRQDPGLGLRLIYFSYDVKMKEKGDIPEGYSVSREKKERFSLILESASTNQTSMYLCASRLGGQGSYQPQHFGDGTRLSIL.

To note about this clone: The same CDR3 also results from other DNA sequences found in this sample. The genes are TRBV18 and TRBJ2-3; a possible D gene is TRBD1 (5 bases). V shed 3 bases and J shed 0 bases, with 16 bases lying between them. This CDR3 has 17 amino acids. Germline lookup yields CDR1 KGHSH and CDR2 LQKENI. The CDR3 protein is CASSPPAPDRSTDTQYF. Written as DNA, the CDR3 is TGTGCCAGCTCACCTCCAGCCCCCGACAGAAGCACAGATACGCAGTATTTT.

The V call is TRBV4-1, the J call TRBJ1-2; D possibly corresponds to TRBD1 (5 bases). V lost 1 base and J 6 bases, leaving 12 bases between the germline ends. Germline V gene sequence: CDR1 MGHRA, CDR2 YSYEKL. CDR3 size: 14 residues. The CDR3 spells CASSQVTTADGYTF. The CDR3 DNA reads as TGCGCCAGCAGCCAAGTCACGACAGCCGATGGCTACACCTTC.